The 26 T cell receptor beta chains below were found in one sample sequenced in a study of blood T cell repertoires in COVID-19 (dated by TCRdb to between 2020 and 2021). The library was produced with the immunoSEQ multiplex PCR assay. TCRdb mirrors the immuneACCESS table, restricted to in-frame sequences. Some clones are absent from its copies; in checked studies, under half trace to an unresolved V gene, and the reason for the others is unknown. Present in this sample are over 130,000 clones, about 80% of which were seen just once. The ten largest clones capture roughly 3.9% of the sample. The sequencing input was PBMCs or T cells enriched from blood (not recorded which). The receptors shown here come from a man in his fifties or sixties in a cohort exposed to, infected with or recovered from COVID-19 (not recorded which).

This clone was recorded once. The rearrangement joins TRBV7-9 to TRBJ1-2, with 9 bases matching TRBD1. The CDR3 contains 14 residues. With V trimmed by 3 bases and J by 4 bases, 3 bases remained unmatched. The V gene's germline CDR1 is SEHNR and CDR2 FQNEAQ (reference sequence). The CDR3 here is CASSLGTGRYGYTF. The CDR3 nucleotides read TGTGCCAGCAGCTTGGGGACAGGGCGCTATGGCTACACCTTC.

The chain links TRBV5-4 to TRBJ2-3; D is undetermined. CDR3 size: 15 residues. Germline V gives CDR1 SGHNT, CDR2 YYREEE (reference sequence). V shed 0 bases and J shed 3 bases, with 11 bases lying between them. CDR3 residues: CASSLVSRITDTQYF. In nucleotides, the CDR3 is TGTGCCAGCAGCTTGGTGTCCAGGATAACAGATACGCAGTATTTT.

In nucleotides, the CDR3 is TGTGCCAGCAGCTTGGGACTAGCGGCCAGCGAGCAGTTCTTC. This sequence encodes CASSLGLAASEQFF. The rearrangement links TRBV7-2 to TRBJ2-1; 11 positions match TRBD2. Losses at the gene ends were 3 bases for V and 10 bases for J; bases not matched to a gene: 5. There are 14 residues in the CDR3. Germline CDR1 reads SGHTA; CDR2 reads FQGNSA.

In this sample, this clone turned up many times. This chain connects TRBV9 to TRBJ2-7; 9 bases are shared with TRBD1. CDR1 is SGDLS and CDR2 is YYNGEE in the germline V gene. This CDR3 has 15 residues. V lost 3 bases, J lost 3 bases, and 7 bases stayed unmatched. The CDR3 loop is CASSASTGGFYEQYF. The DNA of the CDR3 is TGTGCCAGCAGCGCCTCGACAGGGGGGTTCTACGAGCAGTACTTC.

J is TRBJ2-5 and V is TRBV3-1 (or the pseudogene TRBV3-2), with TRBD2 matching over 10 bases. Trimming cost V 3 bases and J 5 bases; bases outside gene matches: 0. The germline gives CDR1 LGHDT, CDR2 YNNKEL (reference sequence). The length of the CDR3 is 13 residues. The CDR3 region is CASSQGLAETQYF. In nucleotides, the CDR3 is TGTGCCAGCAGCCAGGGACTAGCGGAGACCCAGTACTTC.

The J gene is TRBJ2-7, the V gene TRBV7-6; no reliable D call. V lost 3 bases and J 2 bases, leaving 8 bases between the germline ends. Looked up from germline, CDR1 is SGHVS and CDR2 is FNYEAQ. The CDR3 extends over 13 amino acids. As DNA, the CDR3 is TGTGCCAGCAGCTTTGCGGAAACCTACGAGCAGTACTTC. It specifies CASSFAETYEQYF.

The chain uses TRBV7-9 and TRBJ2-1, with TRBD2 matching over 8 bases. CDR3 size: 15 residues. Trimming took 1 base from V and 1 from J; bases not matched to a gene: 0. From germline, CDR1 is SEHNR and CDR2 FQNEAQ (reference sequence). The CDR3 bases are TGTGCCAGCAGCTTAGGCGGGGGGTCCTACAATGAGCAGTTCTTC. Translating gives CASSLGGGSYNEQFF.

The rearrangement links TRBV6-1 to TRBJ2-3, with 7 bases aligning to TRBD2. Unmatched junction bases numbered 7, after V lost 1 base and J lost 0 bases. The CDR3 is made up of 17 amino acids. Germline CDR1 and CDR2: MNHNS and SASEGT. The CDR3: CASSEVTGGGSTDTQYF. The DNA of the CDR3 is TGTGCCAGCAGTGAAGTCACTGGGGGGGGGAGCACAGATACGCAGTATTTT.

The genes are TRBV18 and TRBJ1-1; 7 bases are shared with TRBD1. The CDR3 loop spans 13 amino acids. J gave up 11 bases and V 2 bases, and 8 bases lay outside the gene matches. From germline, CDR1 is KGHSH and CDR2 LQKENI. The CDR3 nucleotides read TGTGCCAGCTCACCAAGTCAGACAGGGCTGGCTTTCTTT. Its translation: CASSPSQTGLAFF.

The chain carries TRBV16 and TRBJ1-6; D remains unclear. V lost 2 bases and J 5 bases, leaving 7 bases between the germline ends. CDR1 and CDR2 (germline): KGHSY, FQNENV. There are 14 residues in the CDR3. In nucleotides, the CDR3 is TGTGCCAGCAGCCAAAGACACAATAATTCACCCCTCCACTTT. This gives the protein CASSQRHNNSPLHF.

The rearrangement joins TRBV19 to TRBJ2-2, with 12 bases lining up with TRBD1. After removal of 7 bases from V and 6 bases from J, the junction contained 6 bases not matched to a gene. The V gene's germline CDR1 is LNHDA and CDR2 SQIVND (reference sequence). The CDR3 contains 15 residues. The CDR3 sequence is CASNRGQGAAGELFF. The CDR3 DNA sequence: TGTGCCAGTAACCGGGGACAGGGGGCGGCCGGGGAGCTGTTTTTT.

This chain uses TRBV18 with TRBJ1-2; 8 bases align to TRBD1. With 1 base clipped from V and 2 bases from J, the junction kept 6 bases outside the gene matches. There are 16 residues in the CDR3. From germline, CDR1 is KGHSH and CDR2 LQKENI. As DNA, the CDR3 is TGTGCCAGCTCACCACAAGGCCCAGGGGGCAACTATGGCTACACCTTC. Its protein product is CASSPQGPGGNYGYTF.

The chain joins TRBV9 to TRBJ1-1; a weak D match, TRBD1 (5 bases). Germline CDR1 SGDLS, CDR2 YYNGEE. The CDR3 extends over 16 amino acids. V lost 3 bases to trimming and J lost 5 bases, with 20 bases between them. In nucleotides, the CDR3 is TGTGCCAGCAGCGCCCTGGGGCAGGTGGAAAGGACTGAAGCTTTCTTT. Protein: CASSALGQVERTEAFF.

The V and J genes are TRBV19 and TRBJ2-1; no clear D gene. CDR1 and CDR2 (germline): LNHDA, SQIVND (reference sequence). V lost 5 bases and J lost 7, with 15 bases in between. This CDR3 comprises 14 residues. In nucleotides, the CDR3 is TGTGCCAGTAGTCGGCTAGGATACGGGAATGAGCAGTTCTTC. Residues: CASSRLGYGNEQFF.

This clone was seen a few times. V is TRBV5-4 and J is TRBJ2-7, with D unresolved. From germline, CDR1 is SGHNT and CDR2 YYREEE (reference sequence). The V gene lost 0 bases and the J gene lost 3 bases, with 7 bases spanning the gap. CDR3 length: 13 amino acids. CDR3 sequence: CASSLDPSYEQYF. In DNA, the CDR3 is TGTGCCAGCAGCTTGGACCCCAGCTACGAGCAGTACTTC.

This clone came up a few times. The CDR3 loop reads CASSEVGGGEQFF. CDR3 nucleotide sequence: TGTGCCAGCAGCGAAGTGGGGGGAGGTGAGCAGTTCTTC. The V call is TRBV7-9, the J call TRBJ2-1; TRBD2 is a possible D gene (6 bases). Germline CDR1 reads SEHNR; CDR2 reads FQNEAQ (reference sequence). V lost 5 bases, J lost 9 bases, and 14 bases lay in between. This CDR3 spans 13 amino acids.

Regarding this clone: A read error may account for a junction end that differs from germline. V gene TRBV9 combines with J gene TRBJ2-1; 8 nucleotides line up with TRBD2. CDR1 SGDLS and CDR2 YYNGEE come from the germline V gene. The CDR3 has 13 residues. CDR3 in DNA: TGTGCCAGCAGCGTATCCGGGGGGGGGCCCCCCATCTTC. Translated: CASSVSGGGPPIF.

The chain joins TRBV25-1 to TRBJ1-2; D ambiguous. Germline V CDR1 and CDR2: MGHDK, SYGVNS. V was clipped by 2 bases and J by 8 bases, with 6 bases between them. The CDR3 extends over 11 amino acids. The CDR3 DNA follows: TGTGCCAGCAGTGAAAACGGGGGCTACACCTTC. Its translation: CASSENGGYTF.

The chain employs TRBV11-2 and TRBJ2-3, with TRBD2 matching over 9 bases. The trim removed 1 base at V and 3 bases at J, leaving 5 bases unmatched. The CDR3 loop spans 16 amino acids. Germline V gene sequence: CDR1 SGHAT, CDR2 FQNNGV. The CDR3 nucleotides read TGTGCCAGCAGCTTAGTTGGGCGGGGGGGTACAGATACGCAGTATTTT. Translated: CASSLVGRGGTDTQYF.

The V and J genes are TRBV19 and TRBJ1-3; 7 bases are shared with TRBD1. The CDR3 sequence is 14 residues long. The junction had 7 bases not matched to a gene; V was cut back by 8 bases and J by 3 bases. Germline lookup yields CDR1 LNHDA and CDR2 SQIVND (reference sequence). In nucleotides, the CDR3 is TGTGCCAGTCGACAGGGATCTCATGGAAACACCATATATTTT. It codes for CASRQGSHGNTIYF.

The CDR3 DNA follows: TGTGCCACCAGTGTCTCGACAGGGAAAAAGACTATCACAGATACGCAGTATTTT. Amino acid sequence: CATSVSTGKKTITDTQYF. The chain combines TRBV24-1 with TRBJ2-3, with TRBD1 identical over 7 bases. Germline CDR1 and CDR2: KGHDR and SFDVKD. V was pared by 5 bases and J by 2 bases, with 15 bases of the junction left unmatched. CDR3 length: 18 residues.

The chain joins TRBV7-9 to TRBJ2-1, with a possible D match to TRBD2 (7 bases). CDR1 is SEHNR and CDR2 is FQNEAQ in the germline V gene (reference sequence). The CDR3 runs 13 residues. V dropped 3 bases and J dropped 8 bases, with 11 bases sitting between them. The CDR3 region has the DNA TGTGCCAGCAGCTTTAGGGGGGGTTATGAGCAGTTCTTC. Translating it yields CASSFRGGYEQFF.

The gene calls are TRBV28 and TRBJ2-1, with a weak D call TRBD2 (7 bases). The V gene's germline CDR1 is MDHEN and CDR2 SYDVKM. The CDR3 is made up of 10 amino acids. The V gene lost 11 bases and the J gene lost 10 bases, with 12 bases spanning the gap. The CDR3 spells CAVGRGEQFF. The CDR3 nucleotides are TGTGCCGTGGGGAGGGGGGAGCAGTTCTTC.

V and J are TRBV4-2 and TRBJ2-5, with a weak D call TRBD1 (5 bases). Trimming removed 0 bases at V and 1 base at J, with 12 bases between. The CDR3 is 16 amino acids. Germline CDR1 is LGHNA and CDR2 is YNFKEQ. The DNA of the CDR3 is TGTGCCAGCAGCCAAGAGACAAAAGGGGTCCAAGAGACCCAGTACTTC. This gives the protein CASSQETKGVQETQYF.

The CDR3 sequence: CASSGGGSGANVLTF. The CDR3 coding sequence is TGTGCCAGCAGCGGCGGGGGTTCTGGGGCCAACGTCCTGACTTTC. The rearrangement joins TRBV9 to TRBJ2-6; 7 bases align to TRBD2. Per germline, CDR1 SGDLS and CDR2 YYNGEE. The V segment lost 3 bases and the J segment 1 base; nucleotides outside the gene matches: 1. The length of the CDR3 is 15 residues.

This chain connects TRBV11-2 to TRBJ1-3; D is perhaps TRBD1 (5 bases). Trimming took off 0 bases at V and 1 base at J, with 7 bases between the two ends. Looked up from germline, CDR1 is SGHAT and CDR2 is FQNNGV. This CDR3 comprises 15 residues. CDR3 nucleotides: TGTGCCAGCAGCTTAGAAGGGGCTTCTGGAAACACCATATATTTT. Encoded protein: CASSLEGASGNTIYF.